Listed below are T cell receptor beta chains from one sample, sequenced in a study of blood T cell repertoires in COVID-19. The data were produced by immunoSEQ multiplex PCR, yet TCRdb's version contains in-frame clones alone and is incomplete. Of some 260,000 clones listed, approximately 85% were seen once; the top ten hold about 0.74%. Specimen: peripheral blood. Every receptor here comes from a woman in her thirties with acute or convalescent COVID-19. CDR3s include the opening cysteine and the closing phenylalanine or tryptophan. The D gene is left open where the match is weak. The size entry is marked missing in some rows and otherwise reads once, few, many or a size class.

TRBV6-1	TRBJ2-3	TRBD2	.	TGTGCCAGCAGTGATAGACTAGCGGGACCTGGCCGTCCCACAGATACGCAGTATTTT	CASSDRLAGPGRPTDTQYF
TRBV14	TRBJ2-7	TRBD2	.	TGTGCCACAGGACTAGCGGGAACCTACGAGCAGTACTTC	CATGLAGTYEQYF
TRBV19	TRBJ1-6	TRBD1	.	TGTGCCAGTAGTTACGAGGACAGGGGAAGGAATTCACCCCTCCACTTT	CASSYEDRGRNSPLHF
TRBV7-2	TRBJ2-2	.	.	TGTGCCAGCAGCTTAGCGCTTTTTGGGGGCGGGACCGGGGAGCTGTTTTTT	CASSLALFGGGTGELFF
TRBV5-1	TRBJ1-1	TRBD1	.	TGCGCCAGCAGCTTGATCACAGGGGGTGAAGCTTTCTTT	CASSLITGGEAFF
TRBV2	TRBJ1-2	TRBD1	once	TGTGCCAGCAGTGCGTTTTTTGGGACAGGGGTGGGAGGTGGCTACACCTTC	CASSAFFGTGVGGGYTF
TRBV12-3/TRBV12-4	TRBJ1-5	TRBD1	.	TGTGCCAGCAGGAGGACAGGGGGCTCGGCCCAGCATTTT	CASRRTGGSAQHF
TRBV2	TRBJ2-1	TRBD2	.	TGTGCCAGCAGTGAAGGACTAGCGGGAGATAATGAGCAGTTCTTC	CASSEGLAGDNEQFF
TRBV7-9	TRBJ1-2	.	.	TGTGCCAGCAGCTTAGATCGTCAGGGGATTTCCTATGGCTACACCTTC	CASSLDRQGISYGYTF
TRBV6-5	TRBJ2-7	.	.	TGTGCCAGCAGTTACTCGAGCGGACAGACTTTCTACGAGCAGTACTTC	CASSYSSGQTFYEQYF
TRBV30	TRBJ1-1	.	.	TGTGCCTGGATCCAGGGTGTTCCTTTCTTT	CAWIQGVPFF
TRBV7-9	TRBJ2-7	TRBD1	.	TGTGCCAGCAGTTTTTCTCGGACAGGGCGCTCCTACGAGCAGTACTTC	CASSFSRTGRSYEQYF
TRBV6-5	TRBJ1-1	TRBD1	few	TGTGCCAGCAGTCGGGACAGGGTAAAGACTGAAGCTTTCTTT	CASSRDRVKTEAFF
TRBV4-3	TRBJ2-7	.	few	TGCGCCAGCAGCCCCGAACTTCCTAGCGGACAGTACGAGCAGTACTTC	CASSPELPSGQYEQYF
TRBV30	TRBJ2-3	TRBD2	.	TGTGCCTGGAGTCTAGAACCGGGACTAGCGGATTTAGATACGCAGTATTTT	CAWSLEPGLADLDTQYF
TRBV6-5	TRBJ2-1	TRBD2	.	TGTGCCAGCAGTTACTCGATGTCCCTAGCGGGGAATGAGCAGTTCTTC	CASSYSMSLAGNEQFF
TRBV21-1	TRBJ1-5	.	.	TGTGCCAGCAGCTGTCGCACCCCTCGCAGGGGTGGTCAGCCCCAGCATTTT	CASSCRTPRRGGQPQHF
TRBV11-2	TRBJ2-4	TRBD1	.	TGTGCCAGCAGCTTCCTACAGGGGCGAGTAAACATTCAGTACTTC	CASSFLQGRVNIQYF
TRBV6-5	TRBJ2-3	TRBD2	.	TGTGCCAGCAGTAACCCCGGGACTAGCCGTCAGTATTTT	CASSNPGTSRQYF
TRBV4-3	TRBJ2-7	.	.	TGCGCCAGCAGCCAAGATCTGGCCATTCACGAGCAGTACTTC	CASSQDLAIHEQYF
TRBV27	TRBJ1-3	.	once	TGTGCCAGTACCTACCTCGGGTCCTGGGCTGGAAACACCATATATTTT	CASTYLGSWAGNTIYF
TRBV5-1	TRBJ2-5	.	.	TGCGCCAGCAGCTTGGCGAGAGAGACCCAGTACTTC	CASSLARETQYF
TRBV19	TRBJ2-7	TRBD1	.	TGTGCCAGTAGAGACAGGGGGCATTCCTACGAGCAGTACTTC	CASRDRGHSYEQYF
TRBV2	TRBJ2-7	TRBD2	once	TGTGCCAGCAGTGGGACTAGCGGGAGGGCATACGAGCAGTACTTC	CASSGTSGRAYEQYF
TRBV7-2	TRBJ2-4	TRBD1	.	TGTGCCAGCAGCTTATGGACAGGGGAAAACATTCAGTACTTC	CASSLWTGENIQYF
TRBV18	TRBJ2-6	.	.	TGTGCCAGCTCACCGAGCTCTGGGGCCAACGTCCTGACTTTC	CASSPSSGANVLTF
TRBV6-5	TRBJ1-5	.	.	TGTGCCAGCAGTCAACAGGGCTTCAGCAATCAGCCCCAGCATTTT	CASSQQGFSNQPQHF
TRBV7-9	TRBJ2-4	.	.	TGTGCCAGCAGCTTGGAGGGCGCTCTAACCAAAAACATTCAGTACTTC	CASSLEGALTKNIQYF
TRBV19	TRBJ1-6	TRBD1	.	TGTGCCAGTAGTCCGACAGGGGGTTTGCATTCACCCCTCCACTTT	CASSPTGGLHSPLHF
TRBV30	TRBJ2-5	TRBD2	.	TGTGCCTGGAGTAAGAGAAGAATAGCGGGAAAAGAGACCCAGTACTTC	CAWSKRRIAGKETQYF
TRBV12-3/TRBV12-4	TRBJ1-5	.	.	TGTGCCAGCAGTTTGGCAGGGCAACAGCCCCAGCATTTT	CASSLAGQQPQHF
TRBV18	TRBJ1-2	.	once	TGTGCCAGCTCACCACAAATTTCTGGACAAAACTATGGCTACACCTTC	CASSPQISGQNYGYTF
TRBV6-5	TRBJ1-1	.	once	TGTGCCAGCAGTAACTGGGCAAACACTGAAGCTTTCTTT	CASSNWANTEAFF
TRBV4-3	TRBJ2-5	.	.	TGCGCCAGCAGCCAAGATCCAGGCAGGGAAGAGACCCAGTACTTC	CASSQDPGREETQYF
TRBV29-1	TRBJ1-4	TRBD1	.	TGCAGCGTTGACCTGACAGGGATGAATGAAAAACTGTTTTTT	CSVDLTGMNEKLFF
TRBV28	TRBJ1-6	.	.	TGTGCCACTACTCGGACTTTCTCCTATAATTCACCCCTCCACTTT	CATTRTFSYNSPLHF
TRBV5-6	TRBJ2-1	TRBD1	.	TGTGCCAGCAGCGGAATGGGACAGGCTCTTTCGGGTGAGCAGTTCTTC	CASSGMGQALSGEQFF
TRBV6-5	TRBJ1-5	.	few	TGTGCCAGCAGTTACCCCGGTCAGCCCCAGCATTTT	CASSYPGQPQHF
TRBV6-6	TRBJ2-1	TRBD2	.	TGTGCCAGCAGGGCCGGGACTAGCGCCTACAATGAGCAGTTCTTC	CASRAGTSAYNEQFF
TRBV9	TRBJ2-3	TRBD1	.	TGTGCCAGCAGCGTAGGGACAGGGGGCCACTTCATCACAGATACGCAGTATTTT	CASSVGTGGHFITDTQYF
TRBV10-3	TRBJ1-1	TRBD1	.	TGTGCCATCAGTGGGACAGGGGGAATCGACACTGAAGCTTTCTTT	CAISGTGGIDTEAFF
TRBV6-2/TRBV6-3	TRBJ2-1	.	.	TGTGCCAGCAGTTATCAGCAGATCCTCGGGTCTGAGCAGTTCTTC	CASSYQQILGSEQFF
TRBV24-1	TRBJ1-3	.	.	TGTGCCACCAGAACCAAAATTACTACTGGAAACACCATATATTTT	CATRTKITTGNTIYF
TRBV7-9	TRBJ2-7	TRBD2	.	TGTGCCAGCAGCCGGACTAGCGGGATGGGGAGCTCCTACGAGCAGTACTTC	CASSRTSGMGSSYEQYF
TRBV30	TRBJ2-2	TRBD2	.	TGTGCCTGGAGTTCGACTAGCGCCGGGGAGCTGTTTTTT	CAWSSTSAGELFF
TRBV4-1	TRBJ2-7	.	once	TGCGCCAGCAGCCACGGGACATCCTACGAGCAGTACTTC	CASSHGTSYEQYF
TRBV19	TRBJ2-1	TRBD2	.	TGTGCCACCCAGAGGACTAGATATGAGCAGTTCTTC	CATQRTRYEQFF
TRBV14	TRBJ2-7	TRBD1	.	TGTGCCAGCAGCATACCGACAGGGACAAGCTCCTACGAGCAGTACTTC	CASSIPTGTSSYEQYF
TRBV7-5	TRBJ1-5	.	few	TGTGCCAGGATCGACGGCCGGAGGGGTAATCAGCCCCAGCATTTT	CARIDGRRGNQPQHF